The following is a TCR beta chain sequence with its context. What it binds is not known. This entry is derived from a study of blood T cells in healthy people across ages. This CDR3 comprises 17 residues. Germline V gives CDR1 SGHRS, CDR2 YFSETQ. The germline V and J ends were trimmed by 0 bases and 1 base, with 16 bases remaining between them. Overall study findings and caveats: Relative to aged donors, long-lived donors carried more naive CD4+ cells and displayed higher diversity.

Combining a sample-barcoded 5' primer with a J-beta primer mix, a second PCR ran for roughly 7 to 11 cycles. TCRdb itself ran the 5' RACE reads through MiXCR, one entry per CDR3 protein. The table has hundreds of thousands of distinct CDR3 sequences, about 25% seen once. The same sample was also studied in work on T cells of mothers and their children.

The chain employs TRBV5-1 and TRBJ1-1, with D maybe TRBD1 (5 bases). Sequences were obtained from blood. The receptor was isolated from a boy aged 10-17 years in good health. In nucleotides, the CDR3 is TGCGCCAGCAGCTTGGACATTGGACGGGGGAGGAACACTGAAGCTTTCTTT. It codes for CASSLDIGRGRNTEAFF. Using reference TRBV5-1 and TRBJ1-1 for the parts outside the CDR3, the full variable domain is KAGVTQTPRYLIKTRGQQVTLSCSPISGHRSVSWYQQTPGQGLQFLFEYFSETQRNKGNFPGRFSGRQFSNSRSEMNVSTLELGDSALYLCASSLDIGRGRNTEAFFGQGTRLTVV.